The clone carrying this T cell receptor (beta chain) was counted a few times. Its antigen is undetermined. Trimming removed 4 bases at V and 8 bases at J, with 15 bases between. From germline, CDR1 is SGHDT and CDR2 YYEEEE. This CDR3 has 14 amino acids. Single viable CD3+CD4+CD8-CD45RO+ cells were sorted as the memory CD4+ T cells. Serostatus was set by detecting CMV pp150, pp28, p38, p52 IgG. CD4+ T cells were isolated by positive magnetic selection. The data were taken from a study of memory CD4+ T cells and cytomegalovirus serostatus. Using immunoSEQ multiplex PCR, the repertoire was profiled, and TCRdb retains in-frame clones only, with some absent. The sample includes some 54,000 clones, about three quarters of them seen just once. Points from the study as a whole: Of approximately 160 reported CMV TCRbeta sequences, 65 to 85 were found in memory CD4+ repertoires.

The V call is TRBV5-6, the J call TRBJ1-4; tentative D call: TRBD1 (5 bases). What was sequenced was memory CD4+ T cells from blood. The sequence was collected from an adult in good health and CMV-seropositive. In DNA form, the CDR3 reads TGTGCCAGCAGCACGGGACTGGATGGGGAAAAACTGTTTTTT. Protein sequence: CASSTGLDGEKLFF.